Given below is one TCR beta chain in context. The sample belongs to a study of blood T cell repertoires in COVID-19. Sequencing used immunoSEQ multiplex PCR; TCRdb keeps in-frame clones, though not all of them. Seen here are fewer than 350,000 clones, approximately 91% observed once, and the top ten hold 2.3%. This CDR3 has 15 residues. Germline values: CDR1 MNHEY, CDR2 SVGAGI. Trimming left V 6 bases short and J 1 base short, with 13 bases between. The receptor's source is a woman aged 35 to 49 with acute COVID-19. V and J are TRBV6-5 and TRBJ1-3, with D possibly matching TRBD1 (5 bases). Sample: PBMCs or T cells enriched from blood (not recorded which). CDR3: CASRAPGESGNTIYF. The CDR3 region has the DNA TGTGCCAGCAGGGCCCCGGGGGAGTCTGGAAACACCATATATTTT.